The 22 T cell receptor beta chains below were found in one sample sequenced in a study of blood T cell repertoires in COVID-19. Measured with immunoSEQ multiplex PCR; TCRdb has only the in-frame clones, and not every one. The profile shows roughly 380,000 clones, roughly 80% of them singletons. The sequencing sample was made of peripheral blood. These receptors were taken from a human donor with acute or convalescent COVID-19. The donor label of this sample is uncertain.

This rearrangement joins TRBV30 to TRBJ1-1; D not certain. CDR3 length: 14 residues. The germline V and J ends were trimmed by 1 base and 0 bases, with 9 bases remaining between them. CDR1 is GTSNPN, CDR2 SVGIG, per germline (reference sequence). Written as DNA, the CDR3 is TGTGCCTGGAGTGGGTCAGGTCTGAACACTGAAGCTTTCTTT. The encoded protein is CAWSGSGLNTEAFF.

The chain carries TRBV5-1 and TRBJ2-7; TRBD1 is a possible D gene (6 bases). Germline V gives CDR1 SGHRS, CDR2 YFSETQ. The CDR3 sequence is 14 residues long. Between the trimmed V and J ends, which lost 1 base and 2 bases, there was a span of 10 bases. This chain's CDR3 is CASSLRTAAYEQYF. The CDR3 DNA reads TGCGCCAGCAGCTTGAGGACAGCAGCCTACGAGCAGTACTTC.

A few counts support this clone. The rearrangement joins TRBV5-5 to TRBJ1-6, with D maybe TRBD1 (6 bases). V lost 4 bases and J 8 bases, leaving 19 bases between the germline ends. Looked up from germline, CDR1 is SGHKS and CDR2 is YYEKEE (reference sequence). The CDR3 extends over 16 amino acids. The CDR3 DNA follows: TGTGCCAGCAGCCCACGCGTGGGGGCTGGGGATTCACCCCTCCACTTT. This translates into CASSPRVGAGDSPLHF.

The genes are TRBV6-6 and TRBJ1-2; 10 nucleotides line up with TRBD1. The CDR3 is made up of 16 amino acids. V lost 5 bases to trimming and J lost 2 bases; unmatched junction nucleotides: 8. The germline CDR1 and CDR2 sequences are MNHNY and SVGAGI (reference sequence). In DNA, the CDR3 is TGTGCCAGCAGTCCTAAGACAGGGGGCGGCAACTATGGCTACACCTTC. This gives the protein CASSPKTGGGNYGYTF.

The V and J genes are TRBV4-2 and TRBJ1-2; the match to TRBD1 covers 11 bases. The CDR3 has 15 amino acids. From germline, CDR1 is LGHNA and CDR2 YNFKEQ. The V and J ends lost 2 bases and 5 bases, in that order; junction bases with no gene match: 4. CDR3 sequence reads: CASSQQDRGHYGYTF. The CDR3 DNA reads as TGTGCCAGCAGCCAACAGGACAGGGGGCATTATGGCTACACCTTC.

V is TRBV5-1 and J is TRBJ1-5; D gene unclear. The V end lost 0 bases, the J end lost 2 bases, and 9 bases lay between the germline ends. Germline V gene lookup returns CDR1 SGHRS and CDR2 YFSETQ. This CDR3 contains 15 residues. The CDR3 loop reads CASSLEGRGNQPQHF. Written as DNA, the CDR3 is TGCGCCAGCAGCTTGGAAGGTCGGGGCAATCAGCCCCAGCATTTT.

This clone has only one observation. The chain has TRBV10-3 and TRBJ1-4, with unresolved D. The CDR3 is made up of 13 amino acids. In germline, CDR1 is ENHRY, CDR2 SYGVKD. V was trimmed by 2 bases and J by 4 bases, leaving 5 bases between them. The CDR3 is CAISEGSNEKLFF. CDR3 nucleotide sequence: TGTGCCATCAGTGAGGGCAGTAATGAAAAACTGTTTTTT.

The chain uses TRBV30 and TRBJ1-3, with 7 positions matching TRBD1. Trimming removed 8 bases from V and 0 bases from J; junction bases left unmatched: 16. The CDR3 contains 17 residues. Germline V lookup: CDR1 GTSNPN, CDR2 SVGIG (reference sequence). The CDR3: CAGQQGFSMISGNTIYF. In DNA form, the CDR3 reads TGTGCCGGCCAACAGGGGTTCAGTATGATCTCTGGAAACACCATATATTTT.

The chain combines TRBV7-8 with TRBJ2-3; 8 nucleotides line up with TRBD2. The CDR3 consists of 16 residues. The germline V gene has CDR1 SGHVS and CDR2 FQNEAQ. The V gene end was trimmed by 7 bases and the J gene end by 0 bases; junction bases not matched to a gene: 9. CDR3 loop: CASNNRGGASTDTQYF. In nucleotides, the CDR3 is TGTGCCAGCAACAACCGGGGGGGGGCAAGCACAGATACGCAGTATTTT.

V gene TRBV19 combines with J gene TRBJ1-5; 9 bases match TRBD1. CDR3 length: 16 residues. From germline, CDR1 is LNHDA and CDR2 SQIVND (reference sequence). The junction had 9 bases not matched to a gene; V was cut back by 5 bases and J by 4 bases. CDR3 sequence: CASSEAGTGWNQPQHF. The CDR3 nucleotides read TGTGCCAGTAGTGAAGCCGGGACAGGGTGGAATCAGCCCCAGCATTTT. Based on the CDR3 plus reference TRBV19 and TRBJ1-5, the full variable domain is DGGITQSPKYLFRKEGQNVTLSCEQNLNHDAMYWYRQDPGQGLRLIYYSQIVNDFQKGDIAEGYSVSREKKESFPLTVTSAQKNPTAFYLCASSEAGTGWNQPQHFGDGTRLSIL.

The chain joins TRBV5-4 to TRBJ1-1; D is possibly TRBD1 (5 bases). The CDR3 spans 16 residues. Germline assignment: CDR1 SGHNT and CDR2 YYREEE (reference sequence). V lost 10 bases to trimming and J lost 0 bases, with 22 bases between them. CDR3 protein: CASAVQGRLMNTEAFF. The CDR3, as DNA: TGTGCCTCAGCCGTTCAGGGAAGGTTAATGAACACTGAAGCTTTCTTT.

J is TRBJ2-2 and V is TRBV23-1; TRBD1 agrees at 8 bases. TRBV23-1 is marked as an open reading frame, function uncertain. The CDR3 loop spans 16 amino acids. V gave up 4 bases and J gave up 1 base; unmatched junction bases: 5. CDR3 amino acids: CASSREDRENTGELFF. The CDR3 DNA sequence: TGCGCCAGCAGTCGGGAGGACAGGGAGAACACCGGGGAGCTGTTTTTT.

Only a few counts were recorded for this clone. The chain uses TRBV28 and TRBJ1-4, with D perhaps matching TRBD1 (5 bases). The V and J ends lost 5 bases and 8 bases respectively, with 18 bases between them. Germline CDR1 is MDHEN and CDR2 is SYDVKM. The CDR3 extends over 15 amino acids. The CDR3 protein is CASSLGGDGKEKLFF. CDR3 bases: TGTGCCAGCAGTCTGGGGGGGGACGGGAAGGAAAAACTGTTTTTT.

The chain carries TRBV3-1 (or the pseudogene TRBV3-2) and TRBJ2-7; D not certain. The CDR3 consists of 14 residues. The germline CDR1 and CDR2 sequences are LGHDT and YNNKEL (reference sequence). Trimming removed 1 base at V and 0 bases at J, with 7 bases between. The CDR3: CASSQGLSSYEQYF. As DNA, the CDR3 is TGTGCCAGCAGCCAAGGGCTCAGCTCCTACGAGCAGTACTTC.

V gene TRBV28 combines with J gene TRBJ1-3; TRBD1 is a possible D gene (6 bases). Trimming pared 2 bases from V and 5 bases from J, leaving 13 bases between. The CDR3 is made up of 15 amino acids. Looked up from germline, CDR1 is MDHEN and CDR2 is SYDVKM. The CDR3 reads CASSLRDTFRNTIYF. CDR3 bases: TGTGCCAGCAGTTTAAGGGACACCTTCCGAAACACCATATATTTT.

CDR3 DNA: TGTGCCAGCAGTAAAGAAAACAGGAACACTGAAGCTTTCTTT. Translating gives CASSKENRNTEAFF. This chain joins TRBV6-6 and TRBJ1-1; D remains ambiguous. The CDR3 sequence is 14 residues long. V lost 5 bases to trimming and J lost 1 base, with 11 bases between them. Germline loops: CDR1 MNHNY, CDR2 SVGAGI (reference sequence).

This clone was seen just once. The CDR3 DNA reads TGTGCCAGCAGTGAGGTGGGACAGGGAATGTATGGCTACACCTTC. This encodes CASSEVGQGMYGYTF. The chain couples TRBV2 to TRBJ1-2; TRBD1 matches at 9 bases. Germline V gene data show CDR1 as SNHLY and CDR2 as FYNNEI. There are 15 residues in the CDR3. J was trimmed by 5 bases and V by 3 bases; bases with no gene match: 7.

This clone was seen a handful of times. The V call is TRBV27, the J call TRBJ1-1, with D hard to call. With 3 bases removed from V and 2 bases from J, the gap between germline ends came to 10 bases. The germline V gene encodes CDR1 MNHEY and CDR2 SMNVEV (reference sequence). This CDR3 comprises 14 residues. CDR3 in DNA: TGTGCCAGCAGTTTTACCGGGTTCAACACTGAAGCTTTCTTT. This sequence encodes CASSFTGFNTEAFF.

For this clone: The sample contains more than one DNA sequence encoding this CDR3. The chain has TRBV5-6 and TRBJ2-7; D unresolved. The length of the CDR3 is 13 residues. Germline V lookup: CDR1 SGHDT, CDR2 YYEEEE. The V gene lost 0 bases and the J gene lost 2 bases, with 6 bases spanning the gap. The CDR3 protein is CASSLVSAYEQYF. The CDR3 coding sequence is TGTGCCAGCAGCTTGGTTTCAGCCTACGAGCAGTACTTC.

In this sample, this clone turned up once. Written as DNA, the CDR3 is TGCAGCGTTCGCCCGACGACCAGGGAGAACACTGAAGCTTTCTTT. Amino acid sequence: CSVRPTTRENTEAFF. The chain recombines TRBV29-1 with TRBJ1-1; tentatively, D is TRBD1 (5 bases). The V end was cut by 5 bases, the J end by 1 base, with 17 bases between. The CDR3 is 15 amino acids. Germline CDR1 reads SQVTM; CDR2 reads ANQGSEA.

The V gene is TRBV5-1, the J gene TRBJ2-6; TRBD1 matches at 11 bases. V lost 5 bases, J lost 2 bases, and 6 bases stayed unmatched. CDR3 length: 17 amino acids. Germline V gene lookup returns CDR1 SGHRS and CDR2 YFSETQ. The CDR3 reads CASRTGQGVAGANVLTF. DNA for the CDR3: TGCGCCAGCAGGACGGGACAGGGGGTAGCTGGGGCCAACGTCCTGACTTTC.

CDR3 protein: CASNTDRGLQPQHF. The CDR3 nucleotides are TGTGCCAGCAACACCGACAGGGGATTACAGCCCCAGCATTTT. The V call is TRBV2, the J call TRBJ1-5; 8 bases are shared with TRBD1. The trim removed 7 bases at V and 7 bases at J, leaving 9 bases unmatched. This CDR3 has 14 amino acids. Germline CDR1 reads SNHLY; CDR2 reads FYNNEI.